Below, 22 T cell receptor beta chains from the same sample are listed, as sequenced in a study of cytomegalovirus exposure and HLA in healthy donors. PCR amplification relied on 60 Vbeta primers (plus 13 Jbeta primers). Clones were read by immunoSEQ multiplex PCR, and TCRdb kept only the in-frame ones, dropping some. The sample includes 150,000 to 200,000 clones, 84% of them seen just once. The sample taken for sequencing was PBMCs. Receptor source: a boy aged 5 to 17 in good health and CMV-seronegative.

The chain is built from TRBV11-3 and TRBJ2-1; 8 nucleotides match TRBD1. This CDR3 has 17 residues. V was pared by 5 bases and J by 1 base, with 10 bases of the junction left unmatched. Germline V lookup: CDR1 SGHNT, CDR2 YENEEA. In DNA form, the CDR3 reads TGTGCCAGCAGCGCCAGGACAGGGCTTCGATCCTACAATGAGCAGTTCTTC. Translated, it gives CASSARTGLRSYNEQFF.

J is TRBJ2-3 and V is TRBV5-1, with no clear D. V lost 4 bases to trimming and J lost 2 bases, with 14 bases between them. Per the germline V gene, CDR1 is SGHRS and CDR2 is YFSETQ. The CDR3 extends over 15 amino acids. CDR3 residues: CASSPTVVHTDTQYF. The CDR3 nucleotides read TGCGCCAGCAGCCCCACAGTGGTCCACACAGATACGCAGTATTTT.

A single count supports this clone. The V call is TRBV5-6, the J call TRBJ1-2; D unresolved. Trimming took off 3 bases at V and 6 bases at J, with 15 bases between the two ends. Germline CDR1 is SGHDT and CDR2 is YYEEEE. The CDR3 is 14 residues long. CDR3 sequence: CASSSKTSWDGYTF. Written as DNA, the CDR3 is TGTGCCAGCAGCTCAAAGACATCCTGGGATGGCTACACCTTC.

This rearrangement joins TRBV11-3 to TRBJ2-1; TRBD2 matches at 12 bases. CDR1 and CDR2 from the germline V gene are SGHNT and YENEEA. The CDR3 loop spans 13 amino acids. V gave up 5 bases and J gave up 15 bases; unmatched junction bases: 8. This CDR3 is CASSRSGTSGLFF. CDR3 nucleotides: TGTGCCAGCAGCCGCTCCGGGACTAGCGGGTTGTTCTTC.

This chain connects TRBV6-5 to TRBJ1-2, with 8 bases aligning to TRBD1. The germline CDR1 and CDR2 sequences are MNHEY and SVGAGI. The CDR3 runs to 15 residues. Trimming cost V 2 bases and J 4 bases; bases outside gene matches: 6. The CDR3 here is CASSYGRQGSYGYTF. CDR3 DNA: TGTGCCAGCAGTTACGGGCGACAGGGGAGCTATGGCTACACCTTC.

This clone appeared a single time. V gene TRBV5-1 combines with J gene TRBJ1-1; D is ambiguous. Germline V gives CDR1 SGHRS, CDR2 YFSETQ. With 4 bases removed from V and 6 bases from J, the gap between germline ends came to 19 bases. The CDR3 is 15 residues long. CDR3 bases: TGCGCCAGCAGCCCTGGCCTGGGGAGTAATCCTGAAGCTTTCTTT. Its protein product is CASSPGLGSNPEAFF.

The V call is TRBV27, the J call TRBJ1-2; TRBD1 agrees at 8 bases. V gave up 5 bases and J gave up 5 bases; unmatched junction bases: 4. Germline V gene lookup returns CDR1 MNHEY and CDR2 SMNVEV (reference sequence). There are 13 residues in the CDR3. The CDR3 loop reads CASSTRTGYGYTF. The CDR3 DNA is TGTGCCAGCAGTACACGGACAGGGTATGGCTACACCTTC.

The CDR3: CASSLKGEAEAFF. The CDR3 bases are TGTGCCAGCAGCTTGAAGGGAGAGGCTGAAGCTTTCTTT. The chain couples TRBV11-2 to TRBJ1-1; no clear D. The CDR3 runs to 13 residues. The germline gives CDR1 SGHAT, CDR2 FQNNGV. The ends were cut back, 3 bases at V and 6 bases at J, with 11 bases in the middle. Variable domain in full (rest from reference TRBV11-2 and TRBJ1-1): EAGVAQSPRYKIIEKRQSVAFWCNPISGHATLYWYQQILGQGPKLLIQFQNNGVVDDSQLPKDRFSAERLKGVDSTLKIQPAKLEDSAVYLCASSLKGEAEAFFGQGTRLTVV.

V gene TRBV5-1 combines with J gene TRBJ2-5; no firm D call. The length of the CDR3 is 13 residues. The germline V gene has CDR1 SGHRS and CDR2 YFSETQ. V was cut by 0 bases and J by 2 bases, with 5 bases left in between. CDR3 DNA sequence: TGCGCCAGCAGCTTGGGGCTTCAAGAGACCCAGTACTTC. Its protein is CASSLGLQETQYF.

The chain recombines TRBV9 with TRBJ2-7; perhaps TRBD2 as D (6 bases). The CDR3 sequence is 13 residues long. Germline CDR1 SGDLS, CDR2 YYNGEE. Trimming shortened V by 2 bases and J by 7 bases, and 13 bases separated the two germline ends. Here the CDR3 DNA reads TGTGCCAGCAGCGTTCACGGTGCGGGGGAGCAGTACTTC. Amino acid sequence: CASSVHGAGEQYF.

The V and J genes are TRBV10-3 and TRBJ1-1; D possibly corresponds to TRBD1 (6 bases). This CDR3 is built from 14 residues. V was shortened by 9 bases and J by 3 bases, with 17 bases between the two germline ends. Germline V gene lookup returns CDR1 ENHRY and CDR2 SYGVKD. Here the CDR3 reads CAMTPSGQDTEAFF. For the CDR3, the DNA is TGTGCCATGACACCGTCGGGACAAGACACTGAAGCTTTCTTT.

This chain uses TRBV27 with TRBJ2-2; 10 nucleotides match TRBD2. The CDR3 runs 16 residues. The V gene's germline CDR1 is MNHEY and CDR2 SMNVEV (reference sequence). The ends lost 6 bases at V and 7 bases at J; junction bases unmatched: 11. The CDR3 bases are TGTGCCAGCAGAACTAGCGGGGTCACTCGAGGCGGGGAGCTGTTTTTT. It translates to CASRTSGVTRGGELFF.

The genes are TRBV5-6 and TRBJ1-2; 7 bases are a match to TRBD1. Losses at the gene ends were 3 bases for V and 7 bases for J; bases not matched to a gene: 6. The CDR3 covers 13 residues. Germline values: CDR1 SGHDT, CDR2 YYEEEE. CDR3 nucleotides: TGTGCCAGCAGCTCAACAGGGGAGCGTGGCTACACCTTC. Its translation is CASSSTGERGYTF.

The chain joins TRBV5-1 to TRBJ2-7; no firm D call. The CDR3 extends over 15 amino acids. V shed 0 bases and J shed 0 bases, with 10 bases lying between them. The germline CDR1 and CDR2 sequences are SGHRS and YFSETQ. The CDR3 coding sequence is TGCGCCAGCAGCTTGGCAGGTTTTAGCTCCTACGAGCAGTACTTC. Its translation is CASSLAGFSSYEQYF.

The J gene is TRBJ2-7, the V gene TRBV7-9; 8 bases align to TRBD1. CDR3 length: 17 amino acids. V lost 5 bases and J lost 3; bases outside the gene matches: 15. Germline CDR1 reads SEHNR; CDR2 reads FQNEAQ (reference sequence). Here the CDR3 DNA reads TGTGCCAGCAGCGCCCCCACAGGACAGGGCGCAGGCTACGAGCAGTACTTC. Its protein is CASSAPTGQGAGYEQYF. Drawing the rest from reference TRBV7-9 and TRBJ2-7, the complete variable domain is DTGVSQNPRHKITKRGQNVTFRCDPISEHNRLYWYRQTLGQGPEFLTYFQNEAQLEKSRLLSDRFSAERPKGSFSTLEIQRTEQGDSAMYLCASSAPTGQGAGYEQYFGPGTRLTVT.

The chain carries TRBV10-3 and TRBJ1-2, with D tentatively TRBD1 (6 bases). CDR1 is ENHRY and CDR2 is SYGVKD in the germline V gene. V lost 10 bases and J 5 bases, leaving 14 bases between the germline ends. The CDR3 length is 12 residues. CDR3 residues: CATGQQEYGYTF. In DNA form, the CDR3 reads TGTGCCACCGGACAGCAGGAATATGGCTACACCTTC.

The rearrangement uses TRBV28 and TRBJ2-1; 10 bases match TRBD2. CDR3 size: 16 residues. Germline V lookup: CDR1 MDHEN, CDR2 SYDVKM. V shed 6 bases, J shed 6 bases, and the junction held 11 bases outside the gene matches. CDR3: CASRMWASGGPNEQFF. CDR3 nucleotide sequence: TGTGCCAGCAGAATGTGGGCTAGCGGGGGACCCAATGAGCAGTTCTTC.

This chain uses TRBV9 with TRBJ1-3; tentative D call: TRBD1 (5 bases). Germline CDR1 is SGDLS and CDR2 is YYNGEE. Trimming cost V 4 bases and J 4 bases, with 18 bases left between them. The CDR3 extends over 16 amino acids. CDR3 sequence: CASSTKTAIAGNTIYF. The CDR3 DNA reads as TGTGCCAGCAGCACCAAGACAGCCATAGCAGGAAACACCATATATTTT.

V and J are TRBV5-1 and TRBJ1-1; possible D gene TRBD1, 5 bases. Germline CDR1 and CDR2: SGHRS and YFSETQ. The V gene lost 4 bases and the J gene lost 5 bases, with 18 bases spanning the gap. The CDR3 consists of 15 residues. CDR3 in DNA: TGCGCCAGCAGCGTTATTTTTCCGGCAGGGACTGAAGCTTTCTTT. Its protein is CASSVIFPAGTEAFF.

V gene TRBV13 combines with J gene TRBJ2-3; 7 positions agree with TRBD2. Germline V CDR1 and CDR2: PRHDT, FYEKMQ (reference sequence). This CDR3 is 14 amino acids long. The V gene end was trimmed by 5 bases and the J gene end by 3 bases; junction bases not matched to a gene: 5. This chain's CDR3 is CASSVGGLTDTQYF. CDR3 bases: TGTGCCAGCAGCGTCGGGGGGTTGACAGATACGCAGTATTTT.

The chain couples TRBV10-1 to TRBJ2-7; D might be TRBD1 (6 bases). Trimming removed 2 bases from V and 6 bases from J, with 11 bases in between. Germline V gene data show CDR1 as WNHNN and CDR2 as SYGVQD (reference sequence). CDR3 length: 13 amino acids. Here the CDR3 reads CASSEGQGSEQYF. In DNA form, the CDR3 reads TGCGCCAGCAGTGAGGGGCAGGGGTCCGAGCAGTACTTC.

This sequence joins TRBV6-5 and TRBJ2-1; 8 nucleotides agree with TRBD1. Germline V lookup: CDR1 MNHEY, CDR2 SVGAGI. This CDR3 has 14 residues. The V and J ends lost 2 bases and 8 bases, in that order; junction bases with no gene match: 5. CDR3 coding DNA: TGTGCCAGCAGTTACGGAGCAGGGGGCTATGAGCAGTTCTTC. This gives the protein CASSYGAGGYEQFF.